This TCR beta chain was documented in a study of blood T cell repertoires in COVID-19. Study-level background: The origin of the acute and convalescent COVID-19 samples was the United States, Italy and Spain.

This table comes from immunoSEQ multiplex PCR, and its TCRdb copy is limited to in-frame clones, with some not included. The data hold roughly 250,000 clones, with about nine tenths observed a single time. CDR1 KGHSH and CDR2 LQKENI come from the germline V gene. The CDR3 sequence is 13 residues long. V dropped 3 bases and J dropped 2 bases, with 7 bases sitting between them. V gene TRBV18 combines with J gene TRBJ1-2; D is unresolved. The TCR originated in a human donor in a cohort exposed to, infected with or recovered from COVID-19 (not recorded which). The donor label of this sample is uncertain. Sequencing used PBMCs or T cells enriched from blood (not recorded which). CDR3 residues: CASSPSDNYGYTF. In DNA form, the CDR3 reads TGTGCCAGCTCACCCAGCGACAACTATGGCTACACCTTC.